These 31 T cell receptor delta chains were all obtained from the same sample, sequenced in a study of γδ T cells in repeated Plasmodium falciparum infection. TCRdb redid clone calling on the multiplex PCR reads using CATT. The sample shows around 46,000 delta-chain clones, 1.9% of them seen only once. Vgamma9/Vdelta2+ and Vdelta2-negative gammadelta T cells were flow-sorted from PBMC for bulk sequencing. The sequenced sample was gamma-delta T cells from blood. The receptor set was obtained from a pool of human donors (malaria-infected and uninfected, not separated).

This clone was recorded many times. TCRdb's protein, taken from a much larger clone, differs from this DNA's translation at residue 8, likely owing to a read error; the protein displayed comes from the DNA. The V and J genes are TRDV2 and TRDJ1; 8 bases match TRDD3. TCRdb carries no J gene annotation; the J gene was assigned here by matching the DNA with germline. CDR3 length equals 23 residues. CDR1 is GEAIGNYY and CDR2 is EKD in the germline V gene. The J segment lost 0 bases and the V segment lost 0 bases, leaving 26 bases of the junction unmatched. The DNA for the CDR3 is TGTGCCTGTGACACCCTCCCGGCTCCTGGGGGACGCGGCCGGCCGACCAACACCGATAAACTCATCTTT. This sequence encodes CACDTLPAPGGRGRPTNTDKLIF.

This clone was observed many times. A far larger clone is off by one base, so a read error is likely. Other DNA sequences in the sample encode the same CDR3. The chain links TRAV38-2/DV8 to TRDJ1, with D perhaps TRDD3 (6 bases). The J gene, left out of TCRdb, was set here by checking the DNA against germline. Germline assignment: CDR1 TSESDYY and CDR2 QEAYKQQN. V dropped 2 bases and J dropped 5 bases, with 31 bases sitting between them. The CDR3 length is 20 residues. The CDR3 sequence is CAYRSGTAFRVGDRRDKLIF. As DNA, the CDR3 is TGTGCTTATAGGAGTGGCACTGCTTTCCGAGTCGGGGATCGCAGGGATAAACTCATCTTT.

This clone was recorded a few times. The translation of this DNA and the TCRdb protein of a much larger clone differ at residue 14, probably owing to a read error; the protein shown here is translated from the DNA. The gene calls are TRDV2 and TRDJ1; TRDD3 agrees at 13 bases. The J gene comes from matching the DNA to germline here; TCRdb lacks it. The CDR3 spans 20 residues. Germline lookup yields CDR1 GEAIGNYY and CDR2 EKD. V dropped 0 bases and J dropped 1; count of bases not matched to a gene: 13. The CDR3 spells CACDTLQLGDTDSFTDKLIF. In nucleotides, the CDR3 is TGTGCCTGTGACACCCTCCAACTGGGGGATACGGATTCGTTCACCGATAAACTCATCTTT.

This clone came up a few times. The protein recorded in TCRdb matches a much larger clone and deviates from this DNA's translation at residue 15, suggesting a read error; the protein here is obtained by translating the DNA. The V gene is TRDV2, the J gene TRDJ1; 8 bases are shared with TRDD3. Germline V gene sequence: CDR1 GEAIGNYY, CDR2 EKD. The CDR3 has 17 residues. CDR3: CACDSLGDPIRTDKPIF. In nucleotides, the CDR3 is TGTGCCTGTGACAGCCTGGGGGACCCTATTAGGACCGATAAACCCATCTTT.

This clone appeared a few times. The protein held in TCRdb is that of a much larger clone and does not match this DNA's translation at residue 9, likely because of a read error; the protein shown is translated from the DNA. This chain uses TRDV1 with TRDJ1; TRDD2 might be the D (5 bases). Germline V gene lookup returns CDR1 TSWWSYY and CDR2 QGS. The CDR3 extends over 13 amino acids. This CDR3 is CALGSPFSAKLIF. DNA for the CDR3: TGTGCCCTTGGGTCCCCCTTCTCCGCTAAACTCATCTTT.

This clone was seen a handful of times. The protein in TCRdb stems from a much larger clone and differs at residue 3 from this DNA's translation, likely a read error; here the protein is translated from the DNA. The V gene is TRDV3, the J gene TRDJ1, with D hard to call. TCRdb leaves out the J gene; it was filled in here by matching the DNA to germline. The germline CDR1 and CDR2 sequences are TVYSNPD and GDNSRS (reference sequence). The CDR3 has 14 amino acids. Trimming removed 4 bases from V and 0 bases from J, with 15 bases in between. CDR3 amino acids: CASEPPTYTDKLIF. In DNA form, the CDR3 reads TGTGCCTCTGAGCCCCCGACATACACCGATAAACTCATCTTT.

This clone was detected ten times or more. The protein given by TCRdb reflects a much larger clone and differs at residue 5 from this DNA's translation, likely from a read error; the protein shown is the DNA's translation. The CDR3 DNA is TGTGCTTATAGGGGCTTCGAATACTTCCAAGCTACGTACTGGGGGATACCGGCCACCGATAAACTCATCTTT. Amino acid sequence: CAYRGFEYFQATYWGIPATDKLIF. This chain links TRAV38-2/DV8 with TRDJ1; 12 bases fit TRDD3. Here the J gene came from matching the DNA to germline, since TCRdb omits it. Per the germline V gene, CDR1 is TSESDYY and CDR2 is QEAYKQQN. The CDR3 has 24 amino acids. V was clipped by 4 bases and J by 1 base; unmatched bases: 29.

This clone has a handful of counts. For this DNA, TCRdb reports the protein of a much larger clone, which diverges at residue 7, most likely from a read error; the protein presented here is translated directly from the DNA. The rearrangement joins TRDV1 to TRDJ1, with 10 positions matching TRDD3. Here the J gene was assigned by germline matching of the DNA, as TCRdb has none. V was pared by 0 bases and J by 0 bases, with 34 bases of the junction left unmatched. Germline CDR1 TSWWSYY, CDR2 QGS. The CDR3 has 27 residues. The CDR3 DNA is TGTGCTCTTGGGGAACTTCAGTACTGGGTCCCGTTCAAATACTGGGGGATCCTGGGGGCGTACACCGATAAACTCATCTTT. It is translated as CALGELQYWVPFKYWGILGAYTDKLIF.

Only a few counts were recorded for this clone. The protein that TCRdb holds for this DNA derives from a much larger clone and differs from the translated DNA at residue 14, which likely indicates a read error; the protein shown here is translated from the DNA. This rearrangement joins TRDV3 to TRDJ1; 7 bases are shared with TRDD3. The J gene, not given by TCRdb, was assigned here from a germline match of the nucleotide sequence. Germline-derived CDR1 and CDR2 are TVYSNPD and GDNSRS (reference sequence). The CDR3 totals 17 residues. The CDR3 DNA reads as TGTGCCTCCGACCACCTCCTGGGGGTCCAGTACACCGATGAACTCATCTTT. Its translation: CASDHLLGVQYTDELIF.

Of note for this clone: A far more abundant clone sits one base away, making this likely a read error. This CDR3 is also generated by other DNA sequences in the sample. The rearrangement uses TRDV2 and TRDJ1; 7 nucleotides match TRDD3. Assignment of the J gene here rests on matching the DNA to germline, because TCRdb gives none. This CDR3 contains 20 residues. V lost 0 bases to trimming and J lost 0 bases; unmatched junction nucleotides: 18. Germline CDR1 and CDR2: GEAIGNYY and EKD. This CDR3 is CACDTVGGGYGEPYTDKLIF. In DNA form, the CDR3 reads TGTGCCTGTGACACCGTTGGTGGAGGATACGGGGAACCGTACACCGATAAACTCATCTTT.

Comment on this clone: The amino acid sequence in TCRdb belongs to a much larger clone and departs from this DNA's translation at residue 11, likely a sequencing read error; the sequence shown is translated from the DNA. The rearrangement uses TRDV1 and TRDJ1, with 9 bases lining up with TRDD3. Here the J gene was assigned by germline matching of the DNA, as TCRdb has none. Trimming at V came to 4 bases and at J to 2 bases, leaving 8 bases not matched to a gene. From germline, CDR1 is TSWWSYY and CDR2 QGS. CDR3 length: 16 residues. The CDR3 sequence is CALGAFLGDTTDKLIF. For the CDR3, the DNA is TGTGCTCTTGGGGCCTTCCTCGGGGATACGACCGATAAACTCATCTTT.

In its sample, this clone was seen a few times. The protein that TCRdb holds for this DNA derives from a much larger clone and differs from the translated DNA at residue 18, which likely indicates a read error; the protein shown here is translated from the DNA. J gene calling gave no result, while the V gene is TRDV2; the DNA was not used to check the table's D call, TRDD3. This CDR3 contains 20 residues. Germline V gene data show CDR1 as GEAIGNYY and CDR2 as EKD. CDR3 nucleotide sequence: TGTGCCTGTGACACCGAACGGGGATACGCGCAGAGTGGGGACACCGATAAACCCATCTTT. It is translated as CACDTERGYAQSGDTDKPIF.

A single count supports this clone. The CDR3 spells CAASAPPSYHRRGKLIF. The DNA of the CDR3 is TGTGCAGCAAGCGCACCTCCTTCCTATCACCGACGGGGTAAACTCATCTTT. The gene calls are TRAV29/DV5 and TRDJ1; 8 nucleotides agree with TRDD2. The J gene is not listed in TCRdb, so it was assigned here from a DNA match to germline. This CDR3 has 17 residues. Germline CDR1 reads NSMFDY; CDR2 reads ISSIKDK. Trimming took 0 bases from V and 7 from J; bases not matched to a gene: 17. The complete variable domain, with remaining parts taken from reference TRAV29/DV5 and TRDJ1, reads DQQVKQNSPSLSVQEGRISILNCDYTNSMFDYFLWYKKYPAEGPTFLISISSIKDKNEDGRFTVFLNKSAKHLSLHIVPSQPGDSAVYFCAASAPPSYHRRGKLIFGKGTRVTVEP.

This clone came up many times. This likely stems from a read error, as it lies one base from a far larger clone. The chain combines TRDV2 with TRDJ3, with 10 bases aligning to TRDD3. V shed 0 bases and J 5 bases; nucleotides not matched to a gene: 15. The CDR3 is 21 residues long. In germline, CDR1 is GEAIGNYY, CDR2 EKD. The CDR3 loop reads CACDTGEGLLGDRRDTRQMFF. DNA of the CDR3: TGTGCCTGTGACACCGGGGAGGGTCTACTGGGGGATCGGCGGGACACCCGACAGATGTTTTTC.

This clone has a count of ten or more. This chain's CDR3 is CALGDGLPPHPMGLGDKADKLIF. The CDR3 DNA follows: TGTGCTCTTGGGGACGGCCTTCCCCCGCACCCCATGGGACTGGGGGATAAGGCCGATAAACTCATCTTT. The V call is TRDV1, the J call TRDJ1; the match to TRDD3 covers 11 bases. This CDR3 is built from 23 residues. Trimming took 3 bases from V and 3 from J; bases not matched to a gene: 27. Germline CDR1 and CDR2: TSWWSYY and QGS.

As concerns this clone: This clone may be a read error of a much larger clone one base away. V and J are TRDV1 and TRDJ1, with TRDD3 identical over 12 bases. TCRdb leaves out the J gene; it was filled in here by matching the DNA to germline. Per the germline V gene, CDR1 is TSWWSYY and CDR2 is QGS. The CDR3 length is 23 residues. The CDR3 sequence: CALGTPTLSPKYWGIQNTDKLIF. The CDR3 coding sequence is TGTGCCCTTGGGACCCCCACCCTTTCCCCTAAATACTGGGGGATACAAAACACCGATAAACTCATCTTT.

Of note for this clone: TCRdb assigns this DNA the protein of a much larger clone, which departs from its translation at residue 17; this likely reflects a read error, and the protein shown comes from translating the DNA. The chain combines TRDV1 with TRDJ1, with 9 bases fitting TRDD3. TCRdb does not report a J gene; here it was assigned by matching the DNA to germline references. Per germline, CDR1 TSWWSYY and CDR2 QGS. J gave up 9 bases and V 5 bases, and 28 bases lay outside the gene matches. This CDR3 has 20 amino acids. Written as DNA, the CDR3 is TGTGCTCTTGGGAAAGGGGGACTCTTCCTATCCTACTGGGGGAAGGAGGAACTCATCTTT. It yields the protein CALGKGGLFLSYWGKEELIF.

About this clone: TCRdb shows a much larger clone's protein in place of this DNA's translation, and the two differ at residue 15, likely through a read error; the protein shown is translated from the DNA. The chain links TRDV2 to TRDJ3; TRDD3 aligns across 8 bases. TCRdb carries no J gene annotation; the J gene was assigned here by matching the DNA with germline. Germline CDR1 reads GEAIGNYY; CDR2 reads EKD. The CDR3 runs to 21 residues. CDR3 protein: CACDRNPNWGIGSWGTRQMFF. The CDR3 DNA follows: TGTGCCTGTGACCGGAATCCTAATTGGGGGATCGGCTCCTGGGGCACCCGACAGATGTTTTTC.

Remarks on this clone: The protein TCRdb lists belongs to a much larger clone and differs from this DNA's translation at residue 3, which points to a read error; the protein shown is made from the DNA. The gene calls are TRDV3 and TRDJ1; 8 positions agree with TRDD3. The J gene, absent from TCRdb, was called here by matching the DNA to germline. Per germline, CDR1 TVYSNPD and CDR2 GDNSRS (reference sequence). The CDR3 is 14 amino acids. V trimming: 4 bases; J trimming: 0 bases; junction bases outside the gene matches: 7. CDR3 loop: CACNWGSYTDKLIF. CDR3 DNA: TGTGCCTGCAACTGGGGGTCGTACACCGATAAACTCATCTTT.

Of note for this clone: This DNA's translation differs at residue 11 from TCRdb's protein, which comes from a much larger clone; a read error is likely, and the protein shown is translated from the DNA. Other DNA sequences in this sample translate to the same CDR3. With the J gene uncalled, the V gene is TRDV1; the DNA was not compared with TRDD3, the D call given in the table. This CDR3 has 22 amino acids. Germline values: CDR1 TSWWSYY, CDR2 QGS. This CDR3 is CALGEPPSAYRGPYLNTDKLIF. The CDR3 region has the DNA TGTGCTCTTGGGGAACCGCCTTCTGCGTACCGGGGACCTTATCTGAACACCGATAAGCTCATCTTT.

The sample holds a few counts of this clone. The translation of this DNA and the TCRdb protein of a much larger clone differ at residue 19, probably owing to a read error; the protein shown here is translated from the DNA. The chain joins TRDV1 to TRDJ1; a weak D match, TRDD3 (8 bases). TCRdb carries no J gene annotation; the J gene was assigned here by matching the DNA with germline. The CDR3 consists of 24 residues. Germline CDR1 and CDR2: TSWWSYY and QGS. CDR3 in DNA: TGTGCCCTGGGCAAATTCCTACTTCTCCCCTGGGGGACAAAAATCCCGAGGTACAGCGATAAACTCATCTTT. This codes for CALGKFLLLPWGTKIPRYSDKLIF.

On this clone: A single base is all that separates this from a far larger clone, so a read error is likely. The sample carries other DNA sequences with the same CDR3. The chain recombines TRDV1 with TRDJ1; 12 bases agree with TRDD3. TCRdb gives no J gene; it was assigned here by matching the DNA to germline. The junction had 14 bases not matched to a gene; V was cut back by 0 bases and J by 3 bases. The CDR3 extends over 20 amino acids. Per germline, CDR1 TSWWSYY and CDR2 QGS. In DNA, the CDR3 is TGTGCTCTTGGGGAACTACGTCCTTACTGGGGGATACCTAGAGCCGATAAACTCATCTTT. Protein sequence: CALGELRPYWGIPRADKLIF.

This clone was seen only a few times. TCRdb assigns this DNA the protein of a much larger clone, which departs from its translation at residue 6; this likely reflects a read error, and the protein shown comes from translating the DNA. This chain joins TRDV1 and TRDJ1; TRDD3 matches at 9 bases. The CDR3 has 20 residues. The V gene's germline CDR1 is TSWWSYY and CDR2 QGS. Unmatched junction bases numbered 24, after V lost 2 bases and J lost 8 bases. CDR3 region: CALGESLSFWGIKVVSKLIF. The CDR3 DNA follows: TGTGCTCTTGGGGAATCACTGAGTTTTTGGGGGATAAAAGTTGTTTCGAAACTCATCTTT.

Worth noting for this clone: The TCRdb protein, from a much larger clone, departs from this DNA's translation at residue 4, likely by read error; the protein shown derives from the DNA. The chain is built from TRDV1 and TRDJ1; the match to TRDD3 covers 11 bases. TCRdb carries no J gene annotation; the J gene was assigned here by matching the DNA with germline. The CDR3 length is 20 residues. The V gene's germline CDR1 is TSWWSYY and CDR2 QGS. CDR3 protein: CALWESSYVWGIPGGDKLIF. The CDR3 nucleotides read TGTGCTCTTTGGGAATCCTCCTACGTCTGGGGGATACCGGGAGGCGATAAACTCATCTTT.

To note about this clone: The amino acid sequence in TCRdb belongs to a much larger clone and departs from this DNA's translation at residue 7, likely a sequencing read error; the sequence shown is translated from the DNA. The chain couples TRDV1 to TRDJ1; 11 bases fit TRDD3. The J gene was missing in TCRdb and was found by matching the end of the DNA to germline. V lost 1 base to trimming and J lost 3 bases; unmatched junction nucleotides: 19. The CDR3 is 21 residues long. Germline CDR1 reads TSWWSYY; CDR2 reads QGS. CDR3 nucleotides: TGTGCTCTTGGGGAACAGGGCCTTTACTGGGGGATAGTGGGTCCTTCCGATAAACTCATCTTT. Its protein product is CALGEQGLYWGIVGPSDKLIF.

Points on this clone: It is likely a read error: a sequence one base away is far more abundant. Other DNA sequences in the sample encode the same CDR3. The genes are TRDV1 and TRDJ4; possible D gene TRDD3, 6 bases. Here the J gene came from matching the DNA to germline, since TCRdb omits it. The germline V gene has CDR1 TSWWSYY and CDR2 QGS. Trimming cost V 6 bases and J 2 bases, with 25 bases left between them. This CDR3 has 17 residues. Here the CDR3 reads CALGTHPIRWGRRPLIF. In nucleotides, the CDR3 is TGTGCTCTTGGAACCCATCCTATCCGCTGGGGAAGGAGACCCCTGATCTTT.

At least ten counts were recorded for this clone. V and J are TRAV29/DV5 and TRDJ1; 9 bases are a match to TRDD3. CDR3 length: 20 residues. The trim removed 1 base at V and 0 bases at J, leaving 19 bases unmatched. Germline V gene data show CDR1 as NSMFDY and CDR2 as ISSIKDK. The CDR3 DNA sequence: TGTGCAGCAAGCCACCCCGGGTACTGGGGGAAATCGCTATACACCGATAAACTCATCTTT. It yields the protein CAASHPGYWGKSLYTDKLIF.

This clone occurred many times. The translation of this DNA and the TCRdb protein of a much larger clone differ at residue 9, probably owing to a read error; the protein shown here is translated from the DNA. The CDR3 DNA follows: TGTGCCTTCCCAAAATCGACGTACACTCGGCCCCGGAGATACGATAAACTCATCTTT. Translation gives CAFPKSTYTRPRRYDKLIF. The rearrangement joins TRDV3 to TRDJ1; D unresolved. Here the J gene was assigned by germline matching of the DNA, as TCRdb has none. The CDR3 totals 19 residues. The germline gives CDR1 TVYSNPD, CDR2 GDNSRS (reference sequence). The V and J ends lost 3 bases and 4 bases respectively, with 33 bases between them.

In the case of this clone: It differs at one base from a far larger clone, so likely a read error. Other DNA sequences in this specimen translate into the identical CDR3. The V call is TRDV2, the J call TRDJ1, with D possibly being TRDD3 (5 bases). Since TCRdb gives no J gene, matching the DNA to germline was used here to assign it. The CDR3 runs 16 residues. Trimming removed 1 base from V and 0 bases from J, with 14 bases in between. Germline-derived CDR1 and CDR2 are GEAIGNYY and EKD. CDR3 region: CACDTWGIKYTDKLIF. The CDR3 DNA reads as TGTGCCTGTGACACTTGGGGAATCAAGTACACCGATAAACTCATCTTT.

This clone occurred many times. A read error is likely here: a far larger clone is one base away. The same CDR3 is also encoded by other DNA sequences in this sample. This chain uses TRDV1 with TRDJ4, with 8 nucleotides matching TRDD2. Germline V gene lookup returns CDR1 TSWWSYY and CDR2 QGS. The J segment lost 0 bases and the V segment lost 5 bases, leaving 26 bases of the junction unmatched. This CDR3 spans 21 amino acids. The CDR3 here is CALGPYFLHVLGIAMARPLIF. CDR3 bases: TGTGCTCTTGGGCCTTACTTCCTACACGTGCTGGGGATCGCAATGGCCAGACCCCTGATCTTT.

This clone was picked up a small number of times. TCRdb shows a much larger clone's protein in place of this DNA's translation, and the two differ at residue 14, likely through a read error; the protein shown is translated from the DNA. V and J are TRDV1 and TRDJ1, with 10 positions matching TRDD3. Because TCRdb records no J gene, it was assigned here through a match of the DNA to germline. Germline V gene sequence: CDR1 TSWWSYY, CDR2 QGS. The CDR3 length is 20 residues. V dropped 1 base and J dropped 1; count of bases not matched to a gene: 15. The CDR3 DNA sequence: TGTGCTCTTGGGGAACGACCCCCCCGCTGGGGGATATATCCCACCGATAAACTCATCTTT. This translates into CALGERPPRWGIYPTDKLIF.